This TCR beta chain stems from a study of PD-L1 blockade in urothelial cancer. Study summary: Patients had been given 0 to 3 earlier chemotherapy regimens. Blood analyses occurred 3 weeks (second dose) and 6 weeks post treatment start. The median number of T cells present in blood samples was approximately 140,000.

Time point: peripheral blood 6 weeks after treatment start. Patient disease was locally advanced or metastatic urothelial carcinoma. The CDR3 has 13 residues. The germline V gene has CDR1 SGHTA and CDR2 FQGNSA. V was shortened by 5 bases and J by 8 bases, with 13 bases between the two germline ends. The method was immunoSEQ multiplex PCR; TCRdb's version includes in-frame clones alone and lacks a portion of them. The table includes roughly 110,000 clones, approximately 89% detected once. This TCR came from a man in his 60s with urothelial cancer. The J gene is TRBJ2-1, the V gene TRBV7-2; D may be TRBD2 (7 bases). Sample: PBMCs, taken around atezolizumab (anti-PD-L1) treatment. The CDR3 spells CASSRGAWYEQFF. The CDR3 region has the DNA TGTGCCAGCAGCCGGGGGGCCTGGTATGAGCAGTTCTTC. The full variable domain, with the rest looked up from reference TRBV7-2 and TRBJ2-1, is GAGVSQSPSNKVTEKGKDVELRCDPISGHTALYWYRQSLGQGLEFLIYFQGNSAPDKSGLPSDRFSAERTGGSVSTLTIQRTQQEDSAVYLCASSRGAWYEQFFGPGTRLTVL.